The entry below gives a single TCR beta chain sequence along with its context. Its antigen is undetermined. This CDR3 comprises 13 residues. The J segment lost 5 bases and the V segment lost 5 bases, leaving 7 bases of the junction unmatched. Germline V CDR1 and CDR2: SQVTM, ANQGSEA. Using immunoSEQ multiplex PCR, the repertoire was profiled, and TCRdb retains in-frame clones only, with some absent. This table has 70,000 or so clones, roughly 93% appearing once. This entry is derived from a study of lymphopenia after photon versus proton radiotherapy. Study results and limitations: Authors raise, but do not show, better survival with proton therapy.

This receptor was identified in a woman aged 65 to 85 with pancreatic cancer. J is TRBJ2-3 and V is TRBV29-1; 7 bases line up with TRBD2. The sample here was peripheral blood, taken from a patient treated with photon-based radiotherapy. The CDR3 is CSVKREGKDTQYF. The DNA of the CDR3 is TGCAGCGTTAAGAGGGAGGGTAAAGATACGCAGTATTTT.